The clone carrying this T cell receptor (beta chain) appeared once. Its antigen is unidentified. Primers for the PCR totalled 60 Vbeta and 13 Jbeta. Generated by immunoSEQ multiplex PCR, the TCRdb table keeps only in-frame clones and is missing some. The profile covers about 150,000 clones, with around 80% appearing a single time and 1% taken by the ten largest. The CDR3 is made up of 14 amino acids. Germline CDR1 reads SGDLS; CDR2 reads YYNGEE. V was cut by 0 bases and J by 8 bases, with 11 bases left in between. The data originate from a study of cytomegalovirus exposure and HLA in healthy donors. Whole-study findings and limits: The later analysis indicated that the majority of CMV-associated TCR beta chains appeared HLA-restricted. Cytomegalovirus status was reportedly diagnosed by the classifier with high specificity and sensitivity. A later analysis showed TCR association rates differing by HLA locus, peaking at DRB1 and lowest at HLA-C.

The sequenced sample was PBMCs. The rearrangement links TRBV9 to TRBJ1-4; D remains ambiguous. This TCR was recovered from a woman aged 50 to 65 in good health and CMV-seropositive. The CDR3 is CASSVDGGQEKLFF. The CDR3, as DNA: TGTGCCAGCAGCGTAGATGGAGGGCAGGAAAAACTGTTTTTT.